The 2 T cell receptor beta chains reported below all come from one sample, sequenced in a study of CD8+CD57+ T cells in acquired aplastic anemia. The template used for profiling TCR beta VDJ and CDR3 was genomic DNA. Using its own MiXCR run on the reads, TCRdb lists one record per CDR3 protein. The sample carries some 180,000 distinct CDR3 sequences, about half recorded once. Input material: sorted CD4+, CD8+, or CD8+CD57+ T cells (not recorded which) from PBMCs. Receptors originate from a human donor in good health.

This chain links TRBV20-1 with TRBJ2-5; 9 bases fit TRBD2. The V gene end was trimmed by 5 bases and the J gene end by 5 bases; junction bases not matched to a gene: 6. This CDR3 has 13 amino acids. Germline V gene data show CDR1 as DFQATT and CDR2 as SNEGSKA (reference sequence). Here the CDR3 DNA reads TGCAGTGCTCACGGACTAGCGCGTGAGACCCAGTACTTC. It specifies CSAHGLARETQYF.

CDR3 region: CASSFSSEQYF. CDR3 in DNA: TGTGCCAGCAGCTTCTCAAGCGAGCAGTACTTC. The chain joins TRBV7-2 to TRBJ2-7; the D is unclear. The V and J ends lost 3 bases and 6 bases respectively, with 6 bases between them. This CDR3 contains 11 residues. The germline V gene has CDR1 SGHTA and CDR2 FQGNSA.